This T cell receptor (beta chain) stems from a study of identical twins. This clonotype was recorded at least ten times. The antigen is unknown. The CDR3 spans 13 residues. Germline V gene lookup returns CDR1 SGHAT and CDR2 FQNNGV. The V gene lost 0 bases and the J gene lost 6 bases, with 6 bases spanning the gap. TCRdb fed the 5' RACE reads into MiXCR, producing one record per CDR3 protein. The data hold some 500,000 distinct CDR3 sequences, with approximately 14% observed a single time. Study conclusions and caveats: For out-of-frame alpha sequences shared by twins, low generation probability was in excess. Carriage of fewer insertions was seen in abundant cord blood beta clonotypes, whereas memory repertoires showed none.

The data also belong to a second study, concerning yellow fever vaccine responses in identical twins.

V is TRBV11-2 and J is TRBJ2-1; D is undetermined. The receptor comes from a woman between 18 and 30 years old in good health. Material: CD4+ T cells sorted from blood. CDR3 sequence (DNA): TGTGCCAGCAGCTTAGATCAGTTCAATGAGCAGTTCTTC. Its translation is CASSLDQFNEQFF.